This entry lists 11 T cell receptor beta chains sequenced from one sample in a study of cytomegalovirus exposure and HLA in healthy donors. Some clones are missing from TCRdb's copy, which holds only in-frame ones; the method was immunoSEQ multiplex PCR. The table includes about 220,000 clones, around 88% detected once. Input material: PBMCs. These receptor sequences come from a woman younger than 35 in good health and CMV-seronegative.

In its sample, this clone was seen once. The gene calls are TRBV6-5 and TRBJ2-7, with TRBD2 matching over 10 bases. Trimming cost V 4 bases and J 1 base; bases outside gene matches: 4. The CDR3 has 15 amino acids. The germline V gene encodes CDR1 MNHEY and CDR2 SVGAGI. In DNA form, the CDR3 reads TGTGCCAGCAGTTTATCTAGCGGGGGATCCTACGAGCAGTACTTC. This codes for CASSLSSGGSYEQYF.

This chain joins TRBV6-1 and TRBJ1-4, with D possibly being TRBD1 (6 bases). This CDR3 spans 14 amino acids. V was pared by 5 bases and J by 8 bases, with 15 bases between. CDR1 is MNHNS and CDR2 is SASEGT in the germline V gene. CDR3 bases: TGTGCCAGCAGTCCAACAGGGAAGGACGAAAAACTGTTTTTT. Encoded protein: CASSPTGKDEKLFF.

The chain employs TRBV4-3 and TRBJ2-1, with 9 bases lining up with TRBD2. V lost 1 base and J lost 9; bases outside the gene matches: 7. CDR1 and CDR2 from the germline V gene are LGHNA and YSLEER. The CDR3 has 15 amino acids. CDR3 sequence reads: CASSQGRLAGSEQFF. The CDR3 nucleotides are TGCGCCAGCAGCCAAGGAAGGCTAGCGGGGAGTGAGCAGTTCTTC.

This chain links TRBV6-1 with TRBJ1-4, with D perhaps TRBD1 (6 bases). CDR3 length: 21 residues. V lost 0 bases, J lost 0 bases, and 23 bases lay in between. The germline gives CDR1 MNHNS, CDR2 SASEGT. This CDR3 is CASSEAGGRHRVFATNEKLFF. CDR3 coding DNA: TGTGCCAGCAGTGAAGCGGGTGGGAGACACAGGGTTTTTGCAACTAATGAAAAACTGTTTTTT.

This chain uses TRBV10-2 with TRBJ2-7; 10 bases agree with TRBD2. This CDR3 spans 18 amino acids. CDR1 WSHSY and CDR2 SAAADI come from the germline V gene. Unmatched junction bases numbered 11, after V lost 3 bases and J lost 0 bases. CDR3 protein: CASSEIIRASGSSYEQYF. CDR3 nucleotides: TGCGCCAGCAGTGAAATTATCCGGGCTAGCGGGAGCTCCTACGAGCAGTACTTC.

The CDR3 nucleotides read TGTGCCAGCAGCCATAGCGGGAGGGGGAACAATGAGCAGTTCTTC. Its translation: CASSHSGRGNNEQFF. The chain couples TRBV11-2 to TRBJ2-1; TRBD2 aligns across 11 bases. Trimming cost V 5 bases and J 5 bases; bases outside gene matches: 5. Germline V lookup: CDR1 SGHAT, CDR2 FQNNGV. This CDR3 is 15 amino acids long.

This clone was found a few times. This chain uses TRBV7-2 with TRBJ2-1; 7 nucleotides align to TRBD2. Germline-derived CDR1 and CDR2 are SGHTA and FQGNSA. V lost 2 bases, J lost 0 bases, and 7 bases stayed unmatched. The CDR3 loop spans 17 amino acids. The CDR3 region is CASSLLGGGGSYNEQFF. CDR3 DNA: TGTGCCAGCAGCTTACTAGGCGGCGGGGGCTCCTACAATGAGCAGTTCTTC.

This chain links TRBV5-1 with TRBJ2-2; tentatively, D is TRBD2 (6 bases). V was shortened by 0 bases and J by 7 bases, with 7 bases between the two germline ends. The length of the CDR3 is 13 residues. The germline gives CDR1 SGHRS, CDR2 YFSETQ. This CDR3 is CASSLEGGGELFF. The CDR3 DNA sequence: TGCGCCAGCAGCTTGGAGGGAGGCGGGGAGCTGTTTTTT.

This chain links TRBV9 with TRBJ2-7; 9 positions agree with TRBD1. The CDR3 runs 15 residues. In germline, CDR1 is SGDLS, CDR2 YYNGEE. V was pared by 0 bases and J by 6 bases, with 7 bases of the junction left unmatched. CDR3 DNA sequence: TGTGCCAGCAGCGTAGCTGGGGGACAGGGTTTCGAGCAGTACTTC. Residues: CASSVAGGQGFEQYF.

This chain joins TRBV13 and TRBJ2-1, with D possibly matching TRBD2 (8 bases). This CDR3 has 15 residues. Germline CDR1 and CDR2: PRHDT and FYEKMQ (reference sequence). The germline V and J ends were trimmed by 4 bases and 6 bases, with 16 bases remaining between them. The DNA for the CDR3 is TGTGCCAGCAGCTCGGGGGGGGGACAGACCAATGAGCAGTTCTTC. Translated: CASSSGGGQTNEQFF.

The V and J genes are TRBV6-4 and TRBJ2-3; the D gene is possibly TRBD2 (5 bases). Germline CDR1 MRHNA, CDR2 SNTAGT. The length of the CDR3 is 16 residues. V was trimmed by 0 bases and J by 0 bases, leaving 10 bases between them. The CDR3 DNA reads as TGTGCCAGCAGTGACTCGTTGAGGGCTAGCACAGATACGCAGTATTTT. This gives the protein CASSDSLRASTDTQYF.